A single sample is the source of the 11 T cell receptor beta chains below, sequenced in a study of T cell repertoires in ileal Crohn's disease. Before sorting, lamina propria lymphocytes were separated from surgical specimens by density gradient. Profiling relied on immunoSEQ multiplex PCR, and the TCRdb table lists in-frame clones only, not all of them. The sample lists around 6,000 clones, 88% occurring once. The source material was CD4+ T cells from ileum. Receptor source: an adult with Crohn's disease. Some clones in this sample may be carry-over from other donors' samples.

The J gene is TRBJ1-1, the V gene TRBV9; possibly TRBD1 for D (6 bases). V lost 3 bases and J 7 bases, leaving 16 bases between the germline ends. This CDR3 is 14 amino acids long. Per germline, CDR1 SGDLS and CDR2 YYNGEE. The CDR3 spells CASSGGPRMGEAFF. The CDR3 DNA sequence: TGTGCCAGCAGCGGGGGGCCCCGGATGGGTGAAGCTTTCTTT.

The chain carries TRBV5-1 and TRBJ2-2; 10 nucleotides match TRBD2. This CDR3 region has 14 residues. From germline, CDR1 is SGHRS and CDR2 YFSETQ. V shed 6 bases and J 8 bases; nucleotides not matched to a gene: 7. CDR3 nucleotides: TGCGCCAGCAAAGCTAGCGGGAGAGAGGGGGAGCTGTTTTTT. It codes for CASKASGREGELFF.

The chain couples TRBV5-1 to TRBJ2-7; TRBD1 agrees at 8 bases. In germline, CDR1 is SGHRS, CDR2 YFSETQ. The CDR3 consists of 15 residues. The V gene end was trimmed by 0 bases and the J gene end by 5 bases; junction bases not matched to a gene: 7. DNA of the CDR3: TGCGCCAGCAGCTTGGACGGACAGGGCATCCACGAGCAGTACTTC. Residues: CASSLDGQGIHEQYF. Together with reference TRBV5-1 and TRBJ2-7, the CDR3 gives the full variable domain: KAGVTQTPRYLIKTRGQQVTLSCSPISGHRSVSWYQQTPGQGLQFLFEYFSETQRNKGNFPGRFSGRQFSNSRSEMNVSTLELGDSALYLCASSLDGQGIHEQYFGPGTRLTVT.

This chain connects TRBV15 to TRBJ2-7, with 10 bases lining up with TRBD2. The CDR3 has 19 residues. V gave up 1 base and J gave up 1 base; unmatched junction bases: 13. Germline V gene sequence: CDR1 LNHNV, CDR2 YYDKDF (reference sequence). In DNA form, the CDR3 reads TGTGCCACCAGCAGAGGAGGAGGGGACACTAGCGGGAAATCCTACGAGCAGTACTTC. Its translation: CATSRGGGDTSGKSYEQYF.

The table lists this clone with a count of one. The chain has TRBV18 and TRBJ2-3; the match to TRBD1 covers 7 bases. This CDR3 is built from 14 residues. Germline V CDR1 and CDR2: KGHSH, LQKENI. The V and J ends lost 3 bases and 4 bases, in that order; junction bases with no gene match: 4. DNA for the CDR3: TGTGCCAGCTCACCGGCTCAGGGGGCAGATACGCAGTATTTT. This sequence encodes CASSPAQGADTQYF.

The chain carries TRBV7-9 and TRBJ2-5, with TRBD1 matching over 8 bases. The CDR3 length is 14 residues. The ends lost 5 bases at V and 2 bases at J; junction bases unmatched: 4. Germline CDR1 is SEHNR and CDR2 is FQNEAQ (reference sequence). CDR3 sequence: CASSHDRGQETQYF. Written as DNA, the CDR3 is TGTGCCAGCAGCCATGACAGGGGTCAAGAGACCCAGTACTTC.

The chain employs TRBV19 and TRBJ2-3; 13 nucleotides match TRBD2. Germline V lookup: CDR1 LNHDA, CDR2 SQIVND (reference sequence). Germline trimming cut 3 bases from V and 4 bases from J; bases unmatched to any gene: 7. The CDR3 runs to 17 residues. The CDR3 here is CASSIRTSGRGADTQYF. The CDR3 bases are TGTGCCAGTAGTATCCGGACTAGCGGGAGAGGGGCAGATACGCAGTATTTT.

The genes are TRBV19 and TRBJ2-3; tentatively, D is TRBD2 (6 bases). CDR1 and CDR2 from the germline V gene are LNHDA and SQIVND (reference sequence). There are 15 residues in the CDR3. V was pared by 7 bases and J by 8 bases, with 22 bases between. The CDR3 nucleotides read TGTGCCAGTACCAGGAGGCGGGATGAAGCTGGTACGCAGTATTTT. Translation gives CASTRRRDEAGTQYF.

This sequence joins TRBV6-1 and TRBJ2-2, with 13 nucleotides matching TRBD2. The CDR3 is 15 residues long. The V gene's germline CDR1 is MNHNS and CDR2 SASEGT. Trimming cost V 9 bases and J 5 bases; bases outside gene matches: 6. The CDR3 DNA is TGTGCCAGTAGGACTAGCGGGAGAAATACCGGGGAGCTGTTTTTT. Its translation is CASRTSGRNTGELFF.

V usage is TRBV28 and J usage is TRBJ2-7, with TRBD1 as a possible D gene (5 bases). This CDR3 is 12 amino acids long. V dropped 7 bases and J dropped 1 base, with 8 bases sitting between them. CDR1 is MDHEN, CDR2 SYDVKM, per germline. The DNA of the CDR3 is TGTGCCAGCAACACAGGTTCCTACGAGCAGTACTTC. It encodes CASNTGSYEQYF.

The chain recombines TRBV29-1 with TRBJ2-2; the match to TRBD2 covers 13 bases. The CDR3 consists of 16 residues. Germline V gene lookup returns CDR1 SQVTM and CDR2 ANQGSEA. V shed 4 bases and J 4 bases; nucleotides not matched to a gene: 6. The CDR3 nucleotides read TGCAGCGTTGCCTGGACTAGCGGGAGTGGCACCGGGGAGCTGTTTTTT. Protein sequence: CSVAWTSGSGTGELFF.